The clone carrying this T cell receptor (beta chain) has just a few counts. The germline gives CDR1 SNHLY, CDR2 FYNNEI. The length of the CDR3 is 13 residues. V lost 7 bases and J lost 3, with 13 bases in between. For the second PCR, which ran for about 7 to 11 cycles, a sample-barcoded 5' primer and a J-beta primer mix were used. One entry per CDR3 protein, called by TCRdb with MiXCR from the 5' RACE reads. The table lists roughly 1,700,000 distinct CDR3 sequences, 28% of them singletons. The sample comes from a study of blood T cells in healthy people across ages. Around 10 milliliters of peripheral blood were drawn from each donor.

This TCR was recovered from a woman in her 30s in good health. Sequencing was carried out using blood. J is TRBJ2-7 and V is TRBV2; D perhaps matches TRBD2 (5 bases). The chain's CDR3 is CASKGLLGYEQYF. As DNA, the CDR3 is TGTGCCAGCAAAGGACTTCTCGGCTACGAGCAGTACTTC.